These T cell receptor beta chains were read from a single sample in a study of metastatic and nonmetastatic thyroid tumors. MiXCR reprocessed the PCR reads for TCRdb. Here the sample spans 15,000 or so clones, about 4% being singletons. Sequencing used tumor tissue. The receptor set was obtained from a female donor with papillary thyroid cancer or a benign thyroid nodule (not recorded which). Some clones in this sample may be carry-over from other donors' samples. The CDR3 runs from the conserved cysteine through the conserved F or W. The order of the fields is D gene, V gene, J gene, clone size, CDR3 DNA, CDR3 protein. A D gene is named only where the DNA matches it firmly. Size tells how often a clone was seen (once, few, many) or the class of an expanded clone, and some rows leave it out.

D gene: NA; V gene: TRBV3-1; J gene: TRBJ1-3; clone size: few; CDR3 DNA: TGTGCCAGCACCCCCAAGAGGACTGGAAACACCATATATTTT; CDR3 protein: CASTPKRTGNTIYF
D gene: TRBD1; V gene: TRBV2; J gene: TRBJ1-5; clone size: NA; CDR3 DNA: TGTGCCAGCAGTGACCAGGGACAGGGGGCAGGACAGCCCCAGCATTTT; CDR3 protein: CASSDQGQGAGQPQHF
D gene: NA; V gene: TRBV20-1; J gene: TRBJ2-2; clone size: few; CDR3 DNA: TGCAGTGGTAGGACGGTGGCGAACACCGGGGAGCTGTTTTTT; CDR3 protein: CSGRTVANTGELFF
D gene: TRBD1; V gene: TRBV7-6; J gene: TRBJ2-3; clone size: NA; CDR3 DNA: TGTGCCAGCAGTTACGGGACAGGCTTAGGGGATACGCAGTATTTT; CDR3 protein: CASSYGTGLGDTQYF
D gene: TRBD2; V gene: TRBV2; J gene: TRBJ2-7; clone size: few; CDR3 DNA: TGTGCCAGCAGTGAAGGTAAAACTAGCGGGAGGGCCGGCGAGCAGTACTTC; CDR3 protein: CASSEGKTSGRAGEQYF
D gene: NA; V gene: TRBV11-2; J gene: TRBJ2-7; clone size: few; CDR3 DNA: TGTGCCAGCAGCCTGTACGCCGGTGTGGACGAGCAGTACTTC; CDR3 protein: CASSLYAGVDEQYF
D gene: NA; V gene: TRBV7-2; J gene: TRBJ1-2; clone size: few; CDR3 DNA: TGTGCCAGCAGCACGGACAGTCTTAACTATGGCTACACCTTC; CDR3 protein: CASSTDSLNYGYTF
D gene: TRBD2; V gene: TRBV28; J gene: TRBJ2-1; clone size: NA; CDR3 DNA: TGTGCCAGCAGGAGGACTAGCGGCTCCTACAATGAGCAGTTCTTC; CDR3 protein: CASRRTSGSYNEQFF
D gene: TRBD2; V gene: TRBV20-1; J gene: TRBJ2-5; clone size: NA; CDR3 DNA: TGCTGTGCTAACATAGCGGGGGGGCCCGGGACCCAGTACTTC; CDR3 protein: CCANIAGGPGTQYF
D gene: NA; V gene: TRBV27; J gene: TRBJ2-7; clone size: NA; CDR3 DNA: TGTGCCAGCAGTCCAGGGACTGATTCCTACGAGCAGTACTTC; CDR3 protein: CASSPGTDSYEQYF
D gene: NA; V gene: TRBV29-1; J gene: TRBJ2-3; clone size: few; CDR3 DNA: TGCAGCGTTGGGGCAGCGGGTGGTTACACAGATACGCAGTATTTT; CDR3 protein: CSVGAAGGYTDTQYF
D gene: TRBD2; V gene: TRBV19; J gene: TRBJ2-3; clone size: NA; CDR3 DNA: TGTGCCAGTAGTAAAAGGACTAGCGGCACAGATACGCAGTATTTT; CDR3 protein: CASSKRTSGTDTQYF
D gene: NA; V gene: TRBV28; J gene: TRBJ1-3; clone size: few; CDR3 DNA: TGTGCCAGCAGTTGGGGACATGGAAACACCATATATTTT; CDR3 protein: CASSWGHGNTIYF
D gene: NA; V gene: TRBV4-1; J gene: TRBJ2-2; clone size: NA; CDR3 DNA: TGCGCCAGCAGCCCGACAGGTTCGAACACCGGGGAGCTGTTTTTT; CDR3 protein: CASSPTGSNTGELFF
D gene: TRBD1; V gene: TRBV2; J gene: TRBJ2-2; clone size: NA; CDR3 DNA: TGTGCCAGCATCCGGGACAGAAACACCGGGGAGCTGTTTTTT; CDR3 protein: CASIRDRNTGELFF
D gene: TRBD2; V gene: TRBV5-5; J gene: TRBJ2-5; clone size: medium-sized; CDR3 DNA: TGTGCCAGCAGCAGAGCGGGGTTCCAAGAGACCCAGTACTTC; CDR3 protein: CASSRAGFQETQYF
D gene: TRBD1; V gene: TRBV6-9; J gene: TRBJ2-7; clone size: few; CDR3 DNA: TGTGCCAGCAGTGGGACAGGGGGATACGAGCAGTACTTC; CDR3 protein: CASSGTGGYEQYF